These 9 T cell receptor beta chains originate from one sample sequenced in a study of spatial heterogeneity in lung cancer. One entry per CDR3 protein, called by TCRdb with MiXCR from the 5' RACE reads. The repertoire holds about 120,000 distinct CDR3 sequences, with 12% as singletons. This sample's time point: blood at routine non-recurrence follow-up after resection. Whole RNA, which was extracted from tumor, nontumor lung tissue or frozen PBMC, was sequenced without any cell sorting. Sequenced material: PBMCs, taken at follow-up. All receptors derive from a male donor with early-stage non-small cell lung cancer.

This clonotype came up a few times. V usage is TRBV20-1 and J usage is TRBJ1-3; D gene unclear. The germline V gene encodes CDR1 DFQATT and CDR2 SNEGSKA (reference sequence). There are 14 residues in the CDR3. Trimming cost V 0 bases and J 2 bases, with 8 bases left between them. CDR3 amino acids: CSARDAGTGNTIYF. CDR3 coding DNA: TGCAGTGCTAGAGATGCGGGGACTGGAAACACCATATATTTT.

This clonotype has at least ten counts. V is TRBV29-1 and J is TRBJ1-1; 9 positions match TRBD1. The V segment lost 7 bases and the J segment 4 bases; nucleotides outside the gene matches: 7. CDR3 length equals 13 residues. Germline CDR1 reads SQVTM; CDR2 reads ANQGSEA. CDR3 DNA: TGCAGCGGGGTAAGGACAGGGGCCACTGAAGCTTTCTTT. Its protein is CSGVRTGATEAFF.

The chain combines TRBV12-3 or TRBV12-4 with TRBJ1-1; the D gene is possibly TRBD1 (5 bases). V was pared by 5 bases and J by 1 base, with 11 bases between. The CDR3 spans 14 residues. The CDR3 region is CASSGTDRNTEAFF. CDR3 nucleotides: TGTGCCAGCAGTGGTACCGACAGGAACACTGAAGCTTTCTTT.

This clonotype showed up just a few times. DNA for the CDR3: TGTGCCAGCAGTTACAGACTAGAAGGAGAGACCCAGTACTTC. Amino acid sequence: CASSYRLEGETQYF. This chain uses TRBV6-5 with TRBJ2-5, with a tentative D call TRBD2 (6 bases). The germline V gene has CDR1 MNHEY and CDR2 SVGAGI. The CDR3 is 14 amino acids. The V end was cut by 2 bases, the J end by 4 bases, with 11 bases between.

The chain couples TRBV5-1 to TRBJ1-4; D gene uncertain. This CDR3 has 15 amino acids. Germline values: CDR1 SGHRS, CDR2 YFSETQ. The V end lost 0 bases, the J end lost 3 bases, and 9 bases lay between the germline ends. The CDR3 is CASSLAARPNEKLFF. The CDR3 DNA reads TGCGCCAGCAGCTTGGCCGCCAGACCTAATGAAAAACTGTTTTTT.

This clonotype was found many times. V and J are TRBV4-3 and TRBJ2-7; possible D gene TRBD1, 6 bases. This CDR3 has 18 amino acids. V shed 0 bases and J shed 0 bases, with 18 bases lying between them. Germline V gene lookup returns CDR1 LGHNA and CDR2 YSLEER. The CDR3 DNA is TGCGCCAGCAGCCAAGATCCTCCCGGACAGACAAGCTCCTACGAGCAGTACTTC. This translates into CASSQDPPGQTSSYEQYF.

The table lists this clonotype with a few counts. The rearrangement uses TRBV10-3 and TRBJ2-7; 11 bases map to TRBD2. Germline loops: CDR1 ENHRY, CDR2 SYGVKD. The V gene end was trimmed by 6 bases and the J gene end by 3 bases; junction bases not matched to a gene: 7. CDR3 length: 15 residues. CDR3 DNA sequence: TGTGCCATCAGGATTACTAGCGGGGGATACTACGAGCAGTACTTC. This codes for CAIRITSGGYYEQYF.

This clonotype was detected a few times. The chain has TRBV4-1 and TRBJ2-4; D may be TRBD1 (6 bases). Germline CDR1 MGHRA, CDR2 YSYEKL. V lost 1 base to trimming and J lost 0 bases, with 19 bases between them. The CDR3 totals 19 residues. This CDR3 reads CASSQGESRGYIAKNIQYF. The CDR3 DNA follows: TGCGCCAGCAGCCAAGGGGAGTCCAGGGGATATATAGCCAAAAACATTCAGTACTTC.

The genes are TRBV6-5 and TRBJ1-6; 7 nucleotides match TRBD1. Looked up from germline, CDR1 is MNHEY and CDR2 is SVGAGI. CDR3 length: 15 amino acids. The V gene end was trimmed by 6 bases and the J gene end by 3 bases; junction bases not matched to a gene: 5. The CDR3 bases are TGTGCCAGCAGCCCGGGACAGCTCTATAATTCACCCCTCCACTTT. Encoded protein: CASSPGQLYNSPLHF.